This T cell receptor beta chain was sequenced for a study of OX40 agonist ivuxolimab in advanced cancers. A note on the overall study: The costimulatory receptor OX40 (CD134) was targeted by ivuxolimab, a fully human IgG2 agonistic monoclonal antibody. Intravenous ivuxolimab was administered to patients every 2 weeks at six dose levels: 0.01, 0.1, 0.3, 1.5, 3 and 10 mg/kg. Among the roughly 50 dose-escalation patients, 19 had hepatocellular carcinoma, about 15 melanoma, 9 renal cell carcinoma and 9 head and neck cancer. A male proportion of around 80% and a mean age of around 60 years, ranging from about 20 to 85, were recorded for the dose-escalation cohort. Patients were allowed to have had prior anti-PD-1, anti-PD-L1 or anti-CTLA-4 therapy, and approximately 37% of the dose-escalation patients had been treated with checkpoint inhibitors. Partial responses occurred in three dose-escalation patients, of whom one had hepatocellular carcinoma and two had cutaneous melanoma. Peripheral TCRbeta sequencing was intended to test whether TCR sequence diversity was altered and clonal T-cell expansion was caused by ivuxolimab. The monotherapy dose-escalation portion (N of about 50 patients) of the phase I ivuxolimab trial is reported in the paper.

For sequencing of the TCRbeta CDR3 region, genomic DNA was extracted from the sorted cells. The immunoSEQ Assay was used for sequencing of TCRbeta CDR3 regions. The source is immuneACCESS, and TCRdb retained only in-frame sequences with V and J called. Part of the clones is not carried over; for the studies checked, unresolved V genes explain less than half of this, and the remainder is unexplained. The sample records fewer than 90,000 clones, about 88% of which are singletons. Approximately 0.26% of the sample lies in the top ten. Patients with a history of autoimmune disease or receiving systemic immunosuppression were excluded from the trial. Peripheral blood for TCR sequencing was collected from all dose cohorts at baseline, on cycle 4 day 1, and on cycle 7 day 1. The samples were taken from a phase I, first-in-human, multicenter, open-label dose-escalation trial of ivuxolimab. The trial enrolled adults with locally advanced or metastatic head and neck squamous cell, hepatocellular, melanoma or renal cell carcinoma. CD4+ and CD8+ T cells were sorted separately from peripheral blood before TCR sequencing.

Regarding this clone: There is no known antigen for this receptor. No base-level quality is on record; no much larger clone is a single base apart.

Trimming at the junction amounts to 4 bases on V and 7 bases on J, and the germline ends lie 11 bases apart. Via the germline V gene (reference sequence), CDR1 is SEHNR and CDR2 FQNEAQ. The CDR3 has 13 amino acids, counting the end cysteine and phenylalanine. The retained sequence is limited to the CDR3, 39 bases, with the frame set at the first base. Findings and caveats that apply to the study as a whole: Low levels of normalized T-cell clonal expansion were also seen in some patients who did not respond. At doses from 0.1 to 3.0 mg/kg, clonal expansion was seen in both CD4+ and CD8+ blood T cells between baseline and week 6. In partial responders in the 0.1-3.0 mg/kg groups, normalized peripheral clonal expansion was found to be among the lowest, especially among CD8+ T cells. After ivuxolimab, CD8+ T cells had more expanded clones than CD4+ T cells on average. The antigen specificity of the peripheral T cells that underwent clonal expansion was not determined.

The chain is made from TRBV7-9 and TRBJ1-5; perhaps TRBD1 is the D gene, with 6 bases matching. Sequenced here: CD4+ or CD8+ T cells sorted from blood, sampled in a trial of the OX40 agonist ivuxolimab. The source of this sequence is an adult with an advanced solid tumor such as melanoma, head and neck, liver or kidney cancer. This receptor has the CDR3 CASSSQGLQPQHF. The DNA is as follows: TGTGCCAGCAGCTCGCAGGGGTTACAGCCCCAGCATTTT.